Below are 31 T cell receptor beta chains sequenced from a single sample in a study of PD-1 blockade in classical Hodgkin lymphoma. TCRdb's copy holds only in-frame clones and misses some; the assay was immunoSEQ multiplex PCR. The data contain roughly 20,000 clones, just under 90% of them singletons. Sample time point: newly diagnosed, previously untreated cHL patient sample. Isolated CD8+ T cells were derived from thawed PBMCs through magnetic negative selection. The sequenced sample was CD8+ T cells from blood. The receptor source for this set is a human donor with classical Hodgkin lymphoma.

DNA of the CDR3: TGTGCCAGCAGTGAATGCCGGGGGAGAAAAAGCATGAACACTGAAGCTTTCTTT. Its translation is CASSECRGRKSMNTEAFF. The chain carries TRBV25-1 and TRBJ1-1; the D gene is possibly TRBD1 (5 bases). The germline V gene encodes CDR1 MGHDK and CDR2 SYGVNS. This CDR3 region has 18 residues. Trimming removed 1 base at V and 0 bases at J, with 18 bases between.

About this clone itself: Compared with germline, one end of the junction differs, possibly owing to a read error. The chain carries TRBV27 and TRBJ2-5; the D gene could be TRBD1 or TRBD2 (5 bases each). The end of the DNA aligns better with TRBJ2-7, so the J call may be wrong. The CDR3 length is 17 residues. Per germline, CDR1 MNHEY and CDR2 SMNVEV (reference sequence). CDR3: CASSLSPEGRMGYEQYF. The CDR3 DNA is TGTGCCAGCAGCTTATCCCCCGAGGGGCGAATGGGCTACGAGCAGTACTTC.

This chain joins TRBV7-9 and TRBJ2-1; a weak D match, TRBD2 (5 bases). Germline V gives CDR1 SEHNR, CDR2 FQNEAQ (reference sequence). The CDR3 consists of 13 residues. The ends were cut back, 4 bases at V and 9 bases at J, with 13 bases in the middle. The CDR3 sequence is CASSSPGIGEQFF. CDR3 coding DNA: TGTGCCAGCAGCTCGCCCGGGATTGGTGAGCAGTTCTTC.

V and J are TRBV7-9 and TRBJ1-2, with D tentatively TRBD1 (6 bases). Trimming took 4 bases from V and 6 from J, leaving 15 bases between them. The CDR3 sequence is 14 residues long. Germline assignment: CDR1 SEHNR and CDR2 FQNEAQ (reference sequence). The CDR3 loop is CASSWGPGTNGYTF. The DNA for the CDR3 is TGTGCCAGCAGCTGGGGGCCAGGGACGAATGGCTACACCTTC.

The chain uses TRBV2 and TRBJ1-2; D is unresolved. CDR1 and CDR2 (germline): SNHLY, FYNNEI. This CDR3 has 12 residues. V lost 7 bases to trimming and J lost 8 bases, with 14 bases between them. The CDR3 here is CASTDQSDGYTF. As DNA, the CDR3 is TGTGCCAGCACCGACCAATCCGACGGCTACACCTTC.

The chain employs TRBV4-1 and TRBJ2-7; D not certain. Trimming stripped 1 base from V and 5 bases from J, with 3 bases between. Germline V gene sequence: CDR1 MGHRA, CDR2 YSYEKL. The CDR3 extends over 11 amino acids. In DNA form, the CDR3 reads TGCGCCAGCAGCCAAGGTAACGAGCAGTACTTC. This gives the protein CASSQGNEQYF.

This sequence joins TRBV28 and TRBJ2-7; tentatively, D is TRBD1 (6 bases). The CDR3 is made up of 13 amino acids. The germline V gene encodes CDR1 MDHEN and CDR2 SYDVKM. V lost 6 bases and J lost 3, with 12 bases in between. The CDR3 is CASRNREYYEQYF. Here the CDR3 DNA reads TGTGCCAGCAGAAACAGGGAGTACTACGAGCAGTACTTC.

The V call is TRBV7-2, the J call TRBJ2-5; D may be TRBD1 or TRBD2 (5 bases each). The CDR3 sequence is 15 residues long. Between the trimmed V and J ends, which lost 3 bases and 4 bases, there was a span of 15 bases. Germline V CDR1 and CDR2: SGHTA, FQGNSA. CDR3: CASSFNGGNRETQYF. DNA for the CDR3: TGTGCCAGCAGCTTTAATGGGGGAAATCGAGAGACCCAGTACTTC.

This clone has a handful of counts. The chain employs TRBV7-6 and TRBJ1-1; the match to TRBD1 covers 7 bases. CDR3 length: 11 residues. The junction had 5 bases not matched to a gene; V was cut back by 5 bases and J by 11 bases. Germline CDR1 and CDR2: SGHVS and FNYEAQ. The CDR3 protein is CASSQGVEAFF. The CDR3 DNA reads TGTGCCAGCAGCCAGGGGGTAGAGGCTTTCTTT.

In DNA form, the CDR3 reads TGTGCCAGCAGTCGTGACAGGCCCGGGGCGCATAGCAATCAGCCCCAGCATTTT. Translating gives CASSRDRPGAHSNQPQHF. The chain has TRBV28 and TRBJ1-5; D is perhaps TRBD1 (6 bases). Between the trimmed V and J ends, which lost 5 bases and 0 bases, there was a span of 20 bases. Germline assignment: CDR1 MDHEN and CDR2 SYDVKM. This CDR3 is built from 18 residues.

This clone was observed once. The V call is TRBV28, the J call TRBJ1-1, with TRBD1 as a possible D gene (6 bases). This CDR3 has 14 residues. Deletions cut 7 bases from V and 0 bases from J, with 12 bases between. From germline, CDR1 is MDHEN and CDR2 SYDVKM. The CDR3 protein is CASNTRGLNTEAFF. The CDR3 nucleotides read TGTGCCAGCAACACCAGGGGTTTGAACACTGAAGCTTTCTTT.

The chain uses TRBV28 and TRBJ1-6; TRBD1 matches at 7 bases. V dropped 5 bases and J dropped 11; count of bases not matched to a gene: 9. The CDR3 is 14 residues long. Germline CDR1 and CDR2: MDHEN and SYDVKM. The CDR3 nucleotides read TGTGCCAGCAGTATACTCAACAGGGGCACACCCCTCCACTTT. Its protein is CASSILNRGTPLHF.

J is TRBJ2-6 and V is TRBV5-4, with no clear D. Germline V gene lookup returns CDR1 SGHNT and CDR2 YYREEE (reference sequence). V was pared by 0 bases and J by 0 bases, with 13 bases between. The CDR3 is 18 amino acids. CDR3 in DNA: TGTGCCAGCAGCTTGGGGCCCCCCCAGAGCTCTGGGGCCAACGTCCTGACTTTC. Residues: CASSLGPPQSSGANVLTF.

This clone occurred a few times. The V call is TRBV6-5, the J call TRBJ1-2; a possible D gene is TRBD1 (6 bases). Per the germline V gene, CDR1 is MNHEY and CDR2 is SVGAGI. V was shortened by 6 bases and J by 6 bases, with 17 bases between the two germline ends. The CDR3 is 14 amino acids. The CDR3 loop reads CASSQDSSGNGYTF. CDR3 sequence (DNA): TGTGCCAGCAGCCAGGACAGCTCCGGAAATGGCTACACCTTC.

This clone has only one observation. The junction departs from the called germline gene at one end, perhaps through a read error. This CDR3 is CASSIGVGVNF. The CDR3 nucleotides are TGTGCCAGTAGTATTGGGGTGGGGGTGAACTTC. The chain links TRBV19 to TRBJ2-4, with D possibly being TRBD1 or TRBD2 (5 bases each). Germline loops: CDR1 LNHDA, CDR2 SQIVND (reference sequence). This CDR3 comprises 11 residues.

The chain uses TRBV10-2 and TRBJ2-2; D may correspond to TRBD1 or TRBD2 (5 bases each). V lost 6 bases and J lost 3, with 11 bases in between. In germline, CDR1 is WSHSY, CDR2 SAAADI. The CDR3 is 14 residues long. The CDR3 region is CASRGDGDTGELFF. The CDR3 bases are TGCGCCAGCAGAGGGGACGGGGACACCGGGGAGCTGTTTTTT.

The chain is built from TRBV4-3 and TRBJ2-3, with D maybe TRBD2 (6 bases). In germline, CDR1 is LGHNA, CDR2 YSLEER. The CDR3 runs to 14 residues. Trimming pared 0 bases from V and 11 bases from J, leaving 15 bases between. CDR3 residues: CASSQDRRDSRQYF. The CDR3 DNA is TGCGCCAGCAGCCAAGATAGGCGGGACTCCAGGCAGTATTTT.

V and J are TRBV5-1 and TRBJ2-7; 13 nucleotides align to TRBD2. Trimming at V came to 4 bases and at J to 5 bases, leaving 30 bases not matched to a gene. The CDR3 runs 23 residues. Germline V gene sequence: CDR1 SGHRS, CDR2 YFSETQ. The CDR3 DNA sequence: TGCGCCAGCAGCCCGGGGATCTCAACCGGGACTAGCGGGAAGTCGCCAAGTTCCCACGAGCAGTACTTC. Translating gives CASSPGISTGTSGKSPSSHEQYF.

CDR3 DNA: TGTGCCAGCAGTGAAGATAACCCTCGCAGCGGAGGAACCGAAGCTTTCTTT. This codes for CASSEDNPRSGGTEAFF. The chain uses TRBV2 and TRBJ1-1; no clear D gene. The CDR3 totals 17 residues. Trimming removed 1 base at V and 8 bases at J, with 23 bases between. Germline V CDR1 and CDR2: SNHLY, FYNNEI.

The gene calls are TRBV7-3 and TRBJ2-3; 12 bases align to TRBD2. This CDR3 has 19 amino acids. Germline-derived CDR1 and CDR2 are SGHTA and FQGTGA. V dropped 1 base and J dropped 1; count of bases not matched to a gene: 9. CDR3 amino acids: CASSLNGLAGGPGTDTQYF. CDR3 sequence (DNA): TGTGCCAGCAGCTTAAACGGGCTAGCGGGGGGGCCGGGCACAGATACGCAGTATTTT.

V gene TRBV5-8 combines with J gene TRBJ1-4; maybe TRBD1 (5 bases). The germline V gene has CDR1 SGHTS and CDR2 YDEGEE. The V end lost 2 bases, the J end lost 0 bases, and 11 bases lay between the germline ends. The CDR3 length is 16 residues. In nucleotides, the CDR3 is TGTGCCAGCAGCTTTTGGGACGGTGCAACTAATGAAAAACTGTTTTTT. This codes for CASSFWDGATNEKLFF.

This chain links TRBV15 with TRBJ2-1, with 9 bases matching TRBD2. Germline loops: CDR1 LNHNV, CDR2 YYDKDF (reference sequence). The V and J ends lost 0 bases and 6 bases, in that order; junction bases with no gene match: 9. The CDR3 sequence is 17 residues long. The CDR3 bases are TGTGCCACCAGCAGAGATTGGCGGGAGGGCCGGGGCAATGAGCAGTTCTTC. This codes for CATSRDWREGRGNEQFF.

The chain recombines TRBV5-1 with TRBJ2-7, with 9 bases that match TRBD1. The CDR3 covers 15 residues. CDR1 SGHRS and CDR2 YFSETQ come from the germline V gene. V lost 4 bases to trimming and J lost 1 base; unmatched junction nucleotides: 6. The CDR3 DNA sequence: TGCGCCAGCAGCCCCGGGACAGGGCCTTCCTACGAGCAGTACTTC. Its protein product is CASSPGTGPSYEQYF.

The V call is TRBV19, the J call TRBJ1-6; 7 positions match TRBD1. This CDR3 comprises 16 residues. Unmatched junction bases numbered 2, after V lost 1 base and J lost 2 bases. Germline V gives CDR1 LNHDA, CDR2 SQIVND (reference sequence). CDR3 residues: CASSIADRAYNSPLHF. CDR3 sequence (DNA): TGTGCCAGTAGTATAGCAGACAGGGCCTATAATTCACCCCTCCACTTT.

The V call is TRBV9, the J call TRBJ2-7; no definite D call. Looked up from germline, CDR1 is SGDLS and CDR2 is YYNGEE. This CDR3 is built from 15 residues. V shed 4 bases and J shed 3 bases, with 17 bases lying between them. The CDR3 loop is CASSPFPSLGYEQYF. CDR3 DNA sequence: TGTGCCAGCAGCCCTTTTCCGTCATTAGGCTACGAGCAGTACTTC. Drawing the rest from reference TRBV9 and TRBJ2-7, the complete variable domain is DSGVTQTPKHLITATGQRVTLRCSPRSGDLSVYWYQQSLDQGLQFLIQYYNGEERAKGNILERFSAQQFPDLHSELNLSSLELGDSALYFCASSPFPSLGYEQYFGPGTRLTVT.

This chain links TRBV28 with TRBJ2-7; 9 bases line up with TRBD1. The junction had 10 bases not matched to a gene; V was cut back by 5 bases and J by 5 bases. Germline V gives CDR1 MDHEN, CDR2 SYDVKM. The CDR3 is made up of 15 amino acids. CDR3 sequence (DNA): TGTGCCAGCAGTCCACGACAGGGGGTGGAACACGAGCAGTACTTC. This encodes CASSPRQGVEHEQYF.

This clone was found once. The rearrangement links TRBV7-6 to TRBJ2-1, with D unclear. With 0 bases removed from V and 9 bases from J, the gap between germline ends came to 6 bases. The CDR3 covers 12 residues. CDR1 SGHVS and CDR2 FNYEAQ come from the germline V gene. The CDR3, as DNA: TGTGCCAGCAGCTTAGCCGGCGGTGAGCAGTTCTTC. It translates to CASSLAGGEQFF.

The rearrangement joins TRBV6-5 to TRBJ2-1; D possibly matches TRBD1 or TRBD2 (5 bases each). Germline V lookup: CDR1 MNHEY, CDR2 SVGAGI. The CDR3 has 16 amino acids. V shed 0 bases and J shed 4 bases, with 13 bases lying between them. The CDR3 loop is CASSYSLAGSYNEQFF. The CDR3 nucleotides read TGTGCCAGCAGTTACTCTCTGGCAGGGAGTTACAATGAGCAGTTCTTC.

The chain couples TRBV19 to TRBJ2-7; D is uncertain. Germline V gene data show CDR1 as LNHDA and CDR2 as SQIVND (reference sequence). Trimming took 6 bases from V and 5 from J, leaving 14 bases between them. The CDR3 extends over 13 amino acids. CDR3 in amino acids: CASSFGRQDEQYF. The CDR3 DNA follows: TGTGCCAGTAGCTTTGGAAGGCAGGACGAGCAGTACTTC.

V is TRBV4-1 and J is TRBJ2-7; 7 bases map to TRBD1. Germline trimming cut 0 bases from V and 3 bases from J; bases unmatched to any gene: 2. Per germline, CDR1 MGHRA and CDR2 YSYEKL. This CDR3 spans 14 amino acids. CDR3 DNA sequence: TGCGCCAGCAGCCAAGATAGACAGGGCTACGAGCAGTACTTC. Translated, it gives CASSQDRQGYEQYF.

Notes on this clone: A read error may produce the germline difference seen at one junction end. This chain joins TRBV6-1 and TRBJ1-1; 7 bases are shared with TRBD1. CDR1 is MNHNS and CDR2 is SASEGT in the germline V gene. The CDR3 sequence is 14 residues long. The CDR3 nucleotides are TGTGCCAGCAGTGAAACGACAGGGAACCCTGAAGCTTTCTTT. This codes for CASSETTGNPEAFF.